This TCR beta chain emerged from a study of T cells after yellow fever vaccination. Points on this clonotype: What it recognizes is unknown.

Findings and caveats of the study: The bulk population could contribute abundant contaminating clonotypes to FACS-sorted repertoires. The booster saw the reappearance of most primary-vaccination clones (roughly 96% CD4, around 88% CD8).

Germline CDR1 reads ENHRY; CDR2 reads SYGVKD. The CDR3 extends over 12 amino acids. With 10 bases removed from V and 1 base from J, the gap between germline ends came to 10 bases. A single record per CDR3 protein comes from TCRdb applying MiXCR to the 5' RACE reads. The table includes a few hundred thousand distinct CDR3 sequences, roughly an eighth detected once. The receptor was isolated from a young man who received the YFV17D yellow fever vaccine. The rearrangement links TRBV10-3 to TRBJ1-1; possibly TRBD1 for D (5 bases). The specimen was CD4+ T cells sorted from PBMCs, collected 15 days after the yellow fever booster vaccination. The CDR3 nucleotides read TGTGCCACCATTGGACAGAACACTGAAGCTTTCTTT. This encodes CATIGQNTEAFF.